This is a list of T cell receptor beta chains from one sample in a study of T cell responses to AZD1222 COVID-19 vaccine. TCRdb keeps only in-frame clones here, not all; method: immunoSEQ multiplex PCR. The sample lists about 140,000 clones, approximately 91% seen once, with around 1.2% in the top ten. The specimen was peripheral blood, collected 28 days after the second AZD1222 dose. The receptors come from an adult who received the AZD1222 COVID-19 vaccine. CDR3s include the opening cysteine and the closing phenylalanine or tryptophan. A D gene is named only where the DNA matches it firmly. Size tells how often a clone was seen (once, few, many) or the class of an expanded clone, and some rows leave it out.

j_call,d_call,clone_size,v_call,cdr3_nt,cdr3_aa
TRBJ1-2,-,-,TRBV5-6,TGTGCCAGCAGCTCGCGGTGGGGGTATCACTATGGCTACACCTTC,CASSSRWGYHYGYTF
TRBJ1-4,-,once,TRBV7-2,TGTGCCAGCAGCTTATGGGGGGCTGGGAATGAAAAACTGTTTTTT,CASSLWGAGNEKLFF
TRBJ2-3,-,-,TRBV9,TGTGCCAGCAGCGTTAGAACTGGGGGAGGCACAGATACGCAGTATTTT,CASSVRTGGGTDTQYF
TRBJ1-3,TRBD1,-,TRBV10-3,TGTGCCATCGATCCGGGACAGGGTGGACCGAACACCATATATTTT,CAIDPGQGGPNTIYF
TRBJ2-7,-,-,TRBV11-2,TGTGCCAGCAGCTTAGCCCGAGGGGCTATCTACGAGCAGTACTTC,CASSLARGAIYEQYF
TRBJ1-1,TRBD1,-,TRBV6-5,TGTGTCTCGAGGGGGCGTGACACTGAAGCTTTCTTT,CVSRGRDTEAFF
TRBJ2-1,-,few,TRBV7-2,TGTGCCAGCACCCTAGGTGGCGGGGTGACCTACAATGAGCAGTTCTTC,CASTLGGGVTYNEQFF
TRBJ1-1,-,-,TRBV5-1,TGCGCCAGCAGCAGCGTGGCCCAGGGCAACACTGAAGCTTTCTTT,CASSSVAQGNTEAFF
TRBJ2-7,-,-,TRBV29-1,TGCAGCGTCGCTAGTCCGGGACCTCTTTCCTACGAGCAGTACTTC,CSVASPGPLSYEQYF
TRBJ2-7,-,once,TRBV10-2,TGCGCCAGCAGTGAGGGGTTGGCCGAGCAGTACTTC,CASSEGLAEQYF
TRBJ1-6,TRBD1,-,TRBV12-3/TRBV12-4,TGTGCCAGCAGTCTCCGGGACAGGGCCCTCATCCACTTT,CASSLRDRALIHF
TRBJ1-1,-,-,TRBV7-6,TGTGCCAGCAGTAAGACAGGCCCGAACACTGAAGCTTTCTTT,CASSKTGPNTEAFF
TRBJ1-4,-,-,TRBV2,TGTGCCAGCACCGAGGGGGGCGCAACTAATGAAAAACTGTTTTTT,CASTEGGATNEKLFF
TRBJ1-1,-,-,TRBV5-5,TGTGCCAGCAGCTTGGCAGGCTCCACTGAAGCTTTCTTT,CASSLAGSTEAFF
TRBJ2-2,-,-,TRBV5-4,TGTGCCAGCAGCATGACGGGACCCTCCACCGGGGAGCTGTTTTTT,CASSMTGPSTGELFF
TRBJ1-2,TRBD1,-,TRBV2,TGTGCCAGCACGCCAGGGGGCAAGGACTATGGCTACACCTTC,CASTPGGKDYGYTF
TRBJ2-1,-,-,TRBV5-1,TGCGCCAGCAGCGAGAGCGCCGACAGGAGCAATGAGCAGTTCTTC,CASSESADRSNEQFF
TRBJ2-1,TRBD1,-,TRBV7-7,TGTGCTAGCAGCGGGGACAGGGTCGAATCGAGCTCCTACAATGAGCAGTTCTTC,CASSGDRVESSSYNEQFF
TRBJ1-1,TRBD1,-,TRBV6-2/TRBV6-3,TGTGCCAGCAGTTGGCAGGGACAGGGGAGGAGCACTGAAGCTTTCTTT,CASSWQGQGRSTEAFF
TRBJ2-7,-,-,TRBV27,TGTGCCAGCAGTTTAATGGGTCCAGGTAGCGGGCAGTACTTC,CASSLMGPGSGQYF
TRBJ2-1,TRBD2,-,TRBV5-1,TGCGCCAGCAGCTCGGGACTAGCGGGAGCAGACGAGCAGTTCTTC,CASSSGLAGADEQFF
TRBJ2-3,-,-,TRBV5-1,TGCGCCAGCAGCTTGAGGGTGACAACCCGCACAGATACGCAGTATTTT,CASSLRVTTRTDTQYF
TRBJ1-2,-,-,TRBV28,TGTGCCAGCCGGCTTTCGAACTATGGCTACACCTTC,CASRLSNYGYTF
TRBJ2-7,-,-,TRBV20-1,TGCAGTGCTGTCTGGAGATACGAGCAGTACTTC,CSAVWRYEQYF
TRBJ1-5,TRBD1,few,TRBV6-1,TGTGCCAGCAGTGAAAGGTGGGACAGGGGGAATCAGCCCCAGCATTTT,CASSERWDRGNQPQHF
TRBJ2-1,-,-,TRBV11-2,TGTGCCAGCAGCTCCGACCGCAATGAGCAGTTCTTC,CASSSDRNEQFF
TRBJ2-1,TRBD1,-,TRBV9,TGTGCCAGCAGCGCCTACCCGGGACAGGGGCAGAGCAATGAGCAGTTCTTC,CASSAYPGQGQSNEQFF
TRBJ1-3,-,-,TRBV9,TGTGCCAGCAGCCCTACTGGAAACACCATATATTTT,CASSPTGNTIYF
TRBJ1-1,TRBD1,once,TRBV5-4,TGTGCCAGCAGCTTGGCCCTCTTACAGGGGAGGAACACTGAAGCTTTCTTT,CASSLALLQGRNTEAFF
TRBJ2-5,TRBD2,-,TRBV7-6,TGTGCCAGCAGCGCCCGGGGACTAGCGGGGGGGCAAGAGACCCAGTACTTC,CASSARGLAGGQETQYF
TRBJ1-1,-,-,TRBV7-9,TGTGCCAGCAGCTTAGCGGCAGGGAGGGGAACTGAAGCTTTCTTT,CASSLAAGRGTEAFF
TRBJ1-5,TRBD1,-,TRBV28,TGTGCCAGCAGTCTGACAGGGAATCAGCCCCAGCATTTT,CASSLTGNQPQHF
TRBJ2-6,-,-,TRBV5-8,TGTGCCAGCAGCCACTCTGGGGCCAACGTCCTGACTTTC,CASSHSGANVLTF
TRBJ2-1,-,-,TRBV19,TGTGCCAGTAGTGCCCTACCAGGGACCGGCTCCTACAATGAGCAGTTCTTC,CASSALPGTGSYNEQFF
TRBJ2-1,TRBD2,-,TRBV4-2,TGTGCCAGCAGCCAGGGCGGGGAGGGATACAATGAGCAGTTCTTC,CASSQGGEGYNEQFF
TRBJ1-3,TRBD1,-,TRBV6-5,TGTGCCAGCAGAGCGAGGACAGGGTTAGGAAACACCATATATTTT,CASRARTGLGNTIYF
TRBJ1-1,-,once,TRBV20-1,TGCAGAGGGGGGGGCAGGGCTGAAGCTTTCTTT,CRGGGRAEAFF
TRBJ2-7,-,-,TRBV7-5,TGTGTCAGAAGCTTAGAGACGGGGTGCCAGTACGAGCAGTACTTC,CVRSLETGCQYEQYF
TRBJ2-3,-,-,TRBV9,TGTGCCAGCAGCGACCCAGGGGAGTCGCGCACAGATACGCAGTATTTT,CASSDPGESRTDTQYF
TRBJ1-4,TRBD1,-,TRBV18,TGTGCCAGCTCACCACCGTCGGGACAGGGGGCCCTTAATGAAAAACTGTTTTTT,CASSPPSGQGALNEKLFF
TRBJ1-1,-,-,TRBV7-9,TGTGCCAGCAGCTTACAGGGCGCGAACACTGAAGCTTTCTTT,CASSLQGANTEAFF
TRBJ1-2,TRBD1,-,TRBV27,TGTGCCAGCGGTGCGGGACAGGGGCGCTATGGCTACACCTTC,CASGAGQGRYGYTF
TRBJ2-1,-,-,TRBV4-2,TGTGCCAGCAGCCAAGGGGGAGCTAAAGAGCAGTTCTTC,CASSQGGAKEQFF